These 21 T cell receptor beta chains were sequenced from one sample in a study of T cell clonality in common variable immunodeficiency. TCRdb's copy holds only in-frame clones and misses some; the assay was immunoSEQ multiplex PCR. In total the sample includes about 42,000 clones, none of them seen once. The sample taken for sequencing was peripheral blood mononuclear cells. The origin of the receptors is a person aged 18-69 years in good health.

This clone was recorded a few times. The sequenced fragment ends 3 residues before the CDR3 boundary, so the rest is inferred from the germline J gene. The chain links TRBV20-1 to TRBJ2-1, with TRBD1 identical over 7 bases. V was pared by 3 bases and J by 4 bases, with 9 bases of the junction left unmatched. CDR3 length: 15 amino acids. Germline V CDR1 and CDR2: DFQATT, SNEGSKA (reference sequence). CDR3 DNA, as far as it was read: TGCAGTGCTAGGTTCCGGGACAGAGATTACAATGAG. It encodes CSARFRDRDYNE. The complete CDR3 sequence is CSARFRDRDYNEQFF.

In this sample, this clone turned up a few times. Read sequence stops 3 residues before the CDR3 end, and the germline J gene provides the missing end. The chain is built from TRBV18 and TRBJ2-4; 11 positions match TRBD1. The CDR3 spans 14 residues. Germline V gene lookup returns CDR1 KGHSH and CDR2 LQKENI. CDR3 in amino acids: CASSPGQGARGQYF. CDR3 DNA, as far as it was read: TGTGCCAGCTCACCAGGACAGGGGGCGCGGGGT.

This clone was counted at least ten times. The CDR3 goes on 3 residues after the read ends, and that part is filled in from the germline J gene. The chain combines TRBV29-1 with TRBJ1-2; 12 bases agree with TRBD1. Germline CDR1 is SQVTM and CDR2 is ANQGSEA. CDR3 length: 18 amino acids. With V trimmed by 4 bases and J by 7 bases, 19 bases remained unmatched. Incomplete CDR3 DNA: TGCAGCGTTGCTGGGGGCCCCGGGACAGGGGGCGATTGGCGTGGC. Residues: CSVAGGPGTGGDWRG. From start to end, the CDR3 is CSVAGGPGTGGDWRGYTF.

Notes on this clone: With the read ending 3 residues before the CDR3 end, the germline J gene is used to fill in that end. The chain couples TRBV29-1 to TRBJ2-3, with 7 bases that match TRBD1. J gave up 1 base and V 7 bases, and 2 bases lay outside the gene matches. This CDR3 spans 12 amino acids. Germline V gives CDR1 SQVTM, CDR2 ANQGSEA. Incomplete CDR3 DNA: TGCAGCGGAGGACAGGGCACAGATACG. Amino acids: CSGGQGTDT. The whole CDR3 protein is CSGGQGTDTQYF.

In its sample, this clone was seen many times. The read ends 3 residues early relative to the CDR3; the germline J gene fills the gap. The gene calls are TRBV5-6 and TRBJ2-7; TRBD1 aligns across 9 bases. The CDR3 contains 14 residues. Germline V lookup: CDR1 SGHDT, CDR2 YYEEEE. V lost 4 bases to trimming and J lost 4 bases; unmatched junction nucleotides: 6. The CDR3 loop is CASSPGQGWYEQYF. CDR3 bases read: TGTGCCAGCAGCCCGGGACAGGGTTGGTACGAG. Together with reference TRBV5-6 and TRBJ2-7, the CDR3 gives the full variable domain: DAGVTQSPTHLIKTRGQQVTLRCSPKSGHDTVSWYQQALGQGPQFIFQYYEEEERQRGNFPDRFSGHQFPNYSSELNVNALLLGDSALYLCASSPGQGWYEQYFGPGTRLTVT.

This clone was seen many times. The CDR3 goes on 3 residues after the read ends, and that part is filled in from the germline J gene. The chain recombines TRBV30 with TRBJ2-5; 7 positions agree with TRBD1. The CDR3 covers 15 residues. Germline lookup yields CDR1 GTSNPN and CDR2 SVGIG (reference sequence). V trimming: 1 base; J trimming: 1 base; junction bases outside the gene matches: 6. The sequenced part of the CDR3 DNA is TGTGCCTGGAGTGGGGAGACAGGGCCCCAAGAGACC. Translating gives CAWSGETGPQET. The complete CDR3 sequence is CAWSGETGPQETQYF.

This clone was seen at least ten times. The read gets to within 3 residues of the CDR3 end, and the germline J gene fills in the rest. The rearrangement uses TRBV6-1 and TRBJ2-6; maybe TRBD2 (6 bases). Germline V gives CDR1 MNHNS, CDR2 SASEGT. Between the trimmed V and J ends, which lost 4 bases and 1 base, there was a span of 11 bases. This CDR3 comprises 16 residues. Partial CDR3 DNA: TGTGCCAGCAGTGTGGAGGGGCGGTCTGGGGCCAACGTC. Its translation: CASSVEGRSGANV. The full CDR3 protein is CASSVEGRSGANVLTF.

Ten or more counts support this clone. The CDR3 end falls 3 residues outside the read, so it is completed with the germline J gene. The rearrangement uses TRBV20-1 and TRBJ2-1, with a tentative D call TRBD2 (6 bases). From germline, CDR1 is DFQATT and CDR2 SNEGSKA (reference sequence). This CDR3 contains 15 residues. Trimming left V 0 bases short and J 3 bases short, with 12 bases between. The CDR3 protein is CSARDGIADYNEQFF. Partial CDR3 DNA: TGCAGTGCTAGAGATGGGATAGCGGACTACAATGAG.

This clone was observed many times. The read ends 3 residues before the CDR3 terminus; that terminus is restored from the germline J gene. This chain links TRBV6-2 or TRBV6-3 with TRBJ2-7; D ambiguous. Germline V CDR1 and CDR2: MNHEY, SVGEGT. The CDR3 sequence is 13 residues long. Trimming took 4 bases from V and 6 from J, leaving 13 bases between them. CDR3 DNA, as far as it was read: TGTGCCAGCAGTTTGGTCCTAATCCCCGAG. Translating it yields CASSLVLIPE. In full, the CDR3 is CASSLVLIPEQYF.

This clone was counted ten times or more. The sequence runs out 3 residues before the end of the CDR3; the remainder is reconstructed from the germline J gene. The chain combines TRBV30 with TRBJ1-5; TRBD1 matches 8 bases. After removal of 4 bases from V and 3 bases from J, the junction contained 8 bases not matched to a gene. The CDR3 extends over 15 amino acids. Germline CDR1 and CDR2: GTSNPN and SVGIG (reference sequence). This CDR3 is CAWTGTGLPNQPQHF. CDR3 DNA (partial): TGTGCCTGGACCGGGACAGGATTACCCAATCAGCCC.

Ten or more counts support this clone. The CDR3 goes on 3 residues after the read ends, and that part is filled in from the germline J gene. This chain connects TRBV4-1 to TRBJ2-7, with TRBD2 matching 11 bases. V was pared by 2 bases and J by 3 bases, with 6 bases of the junction left unmatched. The CDR3 is made up of 16 amino acids. Germline V lookup: CDR1 MGHRA, CDR2 YSYEKL. The DNA read from the CDR3 is TGCGCCAGCAGCCAAATTGGGACTAGCGGCATCTACGAG. Translation gives CASSQIGTSGIYE. In full, the CDR3 is CASSQIGTSGIYEQYF.

This clone came up many times. The sequenced fragment ends 3 residues before the CDR3 boundary, so the rest is inferred from the germline J gene. V is TRBV5-1 and J is TRBJ1-5, with 9 bases aligning to TRBD1. V was clipped by 4 bases and J by 7 bases; unmatched bases: 6. Germline V CDR1 and CDR2: SGHRS, YFSETQ. The CDR3 consists of 14 residues. This chain's CDR3 is CASSIGTGRQPQHF. The DNA read from the CDR3 is TGCGCCAGCAGCATAGGGACAGGGCGCCAGCCC.

The sample holds many counts of this clone. The read comes to an end 3 residues before the CDR3 does, leaving the germline J gene to fill in the end. The rearrangement links TRBV29-1 to TRBJ2-1, with 10 bases matching TRBD2. The CDR3 consists of 19 residues. The junction had 22 bases not matched to a gene; V was cut back by 2 bases and J by 9 bases. Germline V gene sequence: CDR1 SQVTM, CDR2 ANQGSEA. Incomplete CDR3 DNA: TGCAGCGTTGAACTCGGAGCATTTGCGAGCGGGAGGGCCTCGAGTGAG. This gives the protein CSVELGAFASGRASSE. The whole CDR3 protein reads CSVELGAFASGRASSEQFF.

There are many counts of this clone. The sequenced fragment ends 3 residues before the CDR3 boundary, so the rest is inferred from the germline J gene. The V gene is TRBV19, the J gene TRBJ2-7, with D tentatively TRBD1 (5 bases). Trimming stripped 2 bases from V and 0 bases from J, with 14 bases between. The CDR3 covers 16 residues. From germline, CDR1 is LNHDA and CDR2 SQIVND (reference sequence). Incomplete CDR3 DNA: TGTGCCAGTAGTATAAAATTGGAGACAGACTCCTACGAG. As protein: CASSIKLETDSYE. The whole CDR3 region reads CASSIKLETDSYEQYF.

This clone has ten or more counts. The CDR3 is cut off 3 residues early in the read; its end comes from the germline J gene. This chain uses TRBV12-3 or TRBV12-4 with TRBJ2-1, with D tentatively TRBD2 (6 bases). This CDR3 spans 15 amino acids. The ends were cut back, 3 bases at V and 7 bases at J, with 16 bases in the middle. The part of the CDR3 DNA that was read is TGTGCCAGCAGTTTGACTAGAAGTGGTCGTAATGAG. Translated: CASSLTRSGRNE. The full CDR3 is CASSLTRSGRNEQFF.

This clone has at least ten counts. Sequencing ends 3 residues short of the CDR3 end; the germline J gene provides the rest. This sequence joins TRBV5-1 and TRBJ2-6; 15 nucleotides match TRBD2. CDR1 and CDR2 (germline): SGHRS, YFSETQ. The CDR3 loop spans 19 amino acids. With 0 bases clipped from V and 2 bases from J, the junction kept 3 bases outside the gene matches. The CDR3 spells CASSLGGLAGGPGANVLTF. CDR3 DNA (partial): TGCGCCAGCAGCTTGGGGGGACTAGCGGGAGGACCTGGGGCCAACGTC.

This clone was counted many times. The read finishes 3 residues shy of the CDR3 end, and the germline J gene is used to complete it. This sequence joins TRBV14 and TRBJ1-5; D remains ambiguous. From germline, CDR1 is SGHDN and CDR2 FVKESK. Trimming shortened V by 2 bases and J by 2 bases, and 4 bases separated the two germline ends. This CDR3 comprises 13 residues. CDR3 in amino acids: CASSQSGNQPQHF. The sequenced CDR3 bases are TGTGCCAGCAGCCAATCCGGCAATCAGCCC.

This clone occurred many times. The read finishes 3 residues shy of the CDR3 end, and the germline J gene is used to complete it. The rearrangement links TRBV2 to TRBJ2-7; 7 bases are shared with TRBD1. The CDR3 is made up of 14 amino acids. Trimming cost V 3 bases and J 0 bases; bases outside gene matches: 2. Germline V CDR1 and CDR2: SNHLY, FYNNEI. The sequenced part of the CDR3 DNA is TGTGCCAGCAGTGACAGGGGGTTCTCCTACGAG. Translated, it gives CASSDRGFSYE. The entire CDR3 is CASSDRGFSYEQYF.

This clone was seen many times. The CDR3 is cut off 3 residues early in the read; its end comes from the germline J gene. The rearrangement joins TRBV7-8 to TRBJ1-2; perhaps TRBD1 as D (6 bases). Germline V gene data show CDR1 as SGHVS and CDR2 as FQNEAQ. This CDR3 is 13 amino acids long. V lost 6 bases, J lost 3 bases, and 11 bases lay in between. The covered CDR3 bases are TGTGCCAGCAGGGGTGGACAGTACTATGGC. As protein: CASRGGQYYG. The full CDR3 protein is CASRGGQYYGYTF.

This clone has a count of ten or more. The CDR3 bases that were read are TGTGCCAGCAGCCAAGATGAGGATGCAGGAGGCGGC. It encodes CASSQDEDAGGG. The full-length CDR3 reads as CASSQDEDAGGGYTF. The chain links TRBV4-2 to TRBJ1-2; D unclear. The CDR3 end falls 3 residues outside the read, so it is completed with the germline J gene. The V gene's germline CDR1 is LGHNA and CDR2 YNFKEQ. The CDR3 is 15 amino acids.

This clone was recorded many times. The DNA read from the CDR3 is TGTGCCAGCAGTGACTCAAAGGGGGCAGGATCCGATACG. Protein: CASSDSKGAGSDT. The full CDR3 reads CASSDSKGAGSDTQYF. The V call is TRBV6-4, the J call TRBJ2-3, with 7 nucleotides matching TRBD1. The sequenced fragment ends 3 residues before the CDR3 boundary, so the rest is inferred from the germline J gene. Germline values: CDR1 MRHNA, CDR2 SNTAGT. V trimming: 0 bases; J trimming: 6 bases; junction bases outside the gene matches: 9. The CDR3 extends over 16 amino acids.